Listed below are T cell receptor beta chains from one sample, sequenced in a study of shared clonotypes between healthy human individuals. Repertoires were generated with immunoSEQ multiplex PCR, while TCRdb's copy carries only in-frame clones and drops some. The data show approximately 1,500,000 clones, around 95% seen once. Sequenced sample: naive CD4+ T cells sorted from blood. The receptors were sampled from a man younger than 45 in good health. Both conserved end residues are part of each CDR3. The D gene is left open where the match is weak. Size tells how often a clone was seen (once, few, many) or the class of an expanded clone, and some rows leave it out.

v_gene,abundance,d_gene,j_gene,CDR3nt,CDR3aa
TRBV21-1,once,.,TRBJ1-1,TGTGCCAGCAGCAAATGTGTACGGACAGGGTTGAAGTACACTGAAGCTTTCTTT,CASSKCVRTGLKYTEAFF
TRBV19,.,TRBD2,TRBJ2-5,TGTGCCAGTAGTTTGAACGCGGGAGCGTCAGAGACCCAGTACTTC,CASSLNAGASETQYF
TRBV5-8,.,.,TRBJ1-1,TGTGCCAGCAGATATGACGCAGGGAACACTGAAGCTTTCTTT,CASRYDAGNTEAFF
TRBV4-1,.,.,TRBJ2-3,TGCGCCAGCAGCCAAGCCCCGCAGGGAACAGATACGCAGTATTTT,CASSQAPQGTDTQYF
TRBV7-8,.,TRBD1,TRBJ1-4,TGTGCCAGCAGCTTAGAGGGGGCCTACACTAATGAAAAACTGTTTTTT,CASSLEGAYTNEKLFF
TRBV28,.,TRBD1,TRBJ1-4,TGTGCCAGCAGTGGTCGACAGGGTAAAGGCGAAAAACTGTTTTTT,CASSGRQGKGEKLFF
TRBV14,.,.,TRBJ2-6,TGTGCCAGCAGCCCCTTAGGGGCCAACGTCCTGACTTTC,CASSPLGANVLTF
TRBV18,.,.,TRBJ1-3,TGTGCCAGCTCACCGGCCCAGGGTGACGGAAACACCATATATTTT,CASSPAQGDGNTIYF
TRBV7-2,.,.,TRBJ2-1,TGTGCCAGCAGCCTTCGTCAGGGAGAGGTAAATGAGCAGTTCTTC,CASSLRQGEVNEQFF
TRBV2,.,TRBD2,TRBJ2-1,TGTGCCAGCAGTGAAAACCGGTTTGGGCGGGAGGGCCCGGCTGAGCAGTTCTTC,CASSENRFGREGPAEQFF
TRBV27,.,.,TRBJ2-1,TGTGCCAGCAGTTACAGGGAGGGCAATGAGCAGTTCTTC,CASSYREGNEQFF
TRBV30,.,TRBD2,TRBJ2-5,TGTGCCTGGAGTTTTCTAGCGGGACCGGGAGAGACCCAGTACTTC,CAWSFLAGPGETQYF
TRBV2,.,.,TRBJ2-7,TGTGCCAGCAGTGCAGGGGCTGTTCAGTACTTC,CASSAGAVQYF
TRBV6-1,.,.,TRBJ2-7,TGTGCCAGCAGTGGAGTGGACGGGAGAGTTTCCTACGAGCAGTACTTC,CASSGVDGRVSYEQYF
TRBV19,.,.,TRBJ1-5,TGTGCCAGTAGTATTTCCGGGGGTGGAAATCAGCCCCAGCATTTT,CASSISGGGNQPQHF
TRBV29-1,.,.,TRBJ1-1,TGCAGCGTTGTGGGGGGGAGGAAGACTTTAGGGACTGAAGCTTTCTTT,CSVVGGRKTLGTEAFF
TRBV6-4,.,TRBD1,TRBJ2-1,TGTGCCAGCAGTGAAAGGCGGACAGGGCTCTACAATGAGCAGTTCTTC,CASSERRTGLYNEQFF
TRBV9,.,.,TRBJ2-7,TGTGCCAGCAGCGTAGACCCCGACGGGAGAGGGCACGAGCAGTACTTC,CASSVDPDGRGHEQYF
TRBV11-2,.,TRBD2,TRBJ2-2,TGTGCCAGCAGCTTAGGAGCGGGAGGAGGCACCGGGGAGCTGTTTTTT,CASSLGAGGGTGELFF
TRBV7-9,.,TRBD2,TRBJ2-2,TGTGCCAGCAGCCTGCGGAGGCTAGCGGGAGGGCACACCGGGGAGCTGTTTTTT,CASSLRRLAGGHTGELFF
TRBV6-1,.,.,TRBJ1-2,TGTGCCAGCAGTGAAGACACCCCCTACACCTTC,CASSEDTPYTF
TRBV21-1,.,.,TRBJ2-1,TGTGCCAGCAGCAAAGCGCAGAGGGTCCACAATGAGCAGTTCTTC,CASSKAQRVHNEQFF
TRBV10-3,once,.,TRBJ2-1,TGTGCCATCAGGAAAACTAGAACAAATTTGGATGAGCAGTTCTTC,CAIRKTRTNLDEQFF
TRBV29-1,.,.,TRBJ2-7,TGCAGCGTCAACCACTCCTACGAGCAGTACTTC,CSVNHSYEQYF
TRBV5-1,.,TRBD2,TRBJ2-1,TGCGCCAGCAGCTGGACTAGCGGGCTATCCGGTGAGCAGTTCTTC,CASSWTSGLSGEQFF
TRBV18,.,.,TRBJ1-5,TGTGCCAGCTCACCGAAGGAGATTCCTAGCAATCAGCCCCAGCATTTT,CASSPKEIPSNQPQHF
TRBV11-3,.,TRBD2,TRBJ2-1,TGTGCCAGCAGCTTGGGGGTAGCGGGAGGGTCGCATGAGCAGTTCTTC,CASSLGVAGGSHEQFF
TRBV5-1,.,.,TRBJ2-5,TGCGCCAGCAGCTTGAGTCAAGAGACCCAGTACTTC,CASSLSQETQYF
TRBV28,.,.,TRBJ1-5,TGTGCCAGCAGTTTGAAGGGATGGAGCAATCAGCCCCAGCATTTT,CASSLKGWSNQPQHF
TRBV28,.,.,TRBJ1-3,TGTGCCAGCAGTTTATCCCTCCTGGAGAACACCATATATTTT,CASSLSLLENTIYF
TRBV19,.,.,TRBJ1-5,TGTGCCAGTAGTTGGGGGCGCCACCGGGGTCAGCCCCAGCATTTT,CASSWGRHRGQPQHF
TRBV27,.,.,TRBJ2-7,TGTGCCAGCAGAAATCCCGGGACGGGTTACTACGAGCAGTACTTC,CASRNPGTGYYEQYF
TRBV5-1,.,.,TRBJ2-5,TGCGCCAGCAGCTTAACTAGCTACCAAGAGACCCAGTACTTC,CASSLTSYQETQYF
TRBV19,.,.,TRBJ2-7,TGTGCCAGTAGTATGAGACTGAGGACAGACGAGCAGTACTTC,CASSMRLRTDEQYF
TRBV7-2,.,TRBD1,TRBJ2-6,TGTGCCAGCAGCCTTTGGACAGGTCTCACCTCTGGGGCCAACGTCCTGACTTTC,CASSLWTGLTSGANVLTF
TRBV4-1,.,.,TRBJ2-3,TGCGCCAGCAGCAGAGAGAGCACAGATACGCAGTATTTT,CASSRESTDTQYF
TRBV7-9,.,.,TRBJ2-5,TGTGCCAGCAGCTTCGGCAGGGCGGGAGAGACCCAGTACTTC,CASSFGRAGETQYF
TRBV6-1,.,TRBD2,TRBJ2-5,TGTGCCAGCAGTGAACCAGCGGGAGGGCCCCAAGAGACCCAGTACTTC,CASSEPAGGPQETQYF
TRBV19,.,.,TRBJ2-1,TGTGCCAGTAGTATGCGAGTTCCCATGGAGAATGAGCAGTTCTTC,CASSMRVPMENEQFF
TRBV23-1,.,TRBD1,TRBJ2-7,TGCGCCAGCGATACGGGACAGGGTTTCCACGAGCAGTACTTC,CASDTGQGFHEQYF
TRBV2,.,TRBD2,TRBJ2-5,TGTGCCAGCTCCGCGGGAGTGTACGAGACCCAGTACTTC,CASSAGVYETQYF
TRBV18,.,.,TRBJ1-1,TGTGCCAGCTCACCGACACATGAAGCTCCTCGAGCTTTCTTT,CASSPTHEAPRAFF
TRBV28,.,TRBD1,TRBJ1-2,TGTGCCAGCAGATGGGACAGGGACCAGGGCTACACCTTC,CASRWDRDQGYTF
TRBV7-6,.,.,TRBJ2-2,TGTGCCAGCAGCTTAGCCGCAGGGGCCACCGGGGAGCTGTTTTTT,CASSLAAGATGELFF
TRBV4-3,.,.,TRBJ2-7,TGCGCCAGCAGCCAAGAAGGTAGGCCCTCCTACGAGCAGTACTTC,CASSQEGRPSYEQYF
TRBV2,.,TRBD1,TRBJ2-7,TGTGCCAGCAAATCACCGGGACAGGGTAACTACGAGCAGTACTTC,CASKSPGQGNYEQYF
TRBV28,.,.,TRBJ1-5,TGTGCCAGCAGTCCCGGGGCTAGGGTTGGTCAGCCCCAGCATTTT,CASSPGARVGQPQHF
TRBV7-9,.,TRBD1,TRBJ1-5,TGTGCCAGCAGTTTCGGACAGGGGGCCAATCAGCCCCAGCATTTT,CASSFGQGANQPQHF
TRBV27,once,.,TRBJ2-7,TGTGCCAGCAGTAGCGAAGGCGAGCAGTACTTC,CASSSEGEQYF
TRBV30,.,TRBD2,TRBJ2-3,TGTGCCTGGAGTACGCGGGGGGGGCGCAAAGATACGCAGTATTTT,CAWSTRGGRKDTQYF
TRBV12-5,.,.,TRBJ2-2,TGTGCTAGTGGTTTGGTTAAAACCGGGGAGCTGTTTTTT,CASGLVKTGELFF
TRBV30,.,.,TRBJ2-5,TGTGCCGCCCGATCAGATACCCAAGAGACCCAGTACTTC,CAARSDTQETQYF